The clone carrying this T cell receptor (beta chain) was counted a few times. The repertoire was sequenced with immunoSEQ multiplex PCR; TCRdb's copy has only in-frame clones and lacks some. The sample yields around 1,100,000 clones, around three quarters seen once. The data were taken from a study of shared clonotypes between healthy human individuals. From germline, CDR1 is LNHDA and CDR2 SQIVND (reference sequence). The CDR3 is made up of 14 amino acids. V gave up 7 bases and J gave up 9 bases, with 19 bases separating them. The J gene is TRBJ1-5, the V gene TRBV19; the D is unclear. The specimen was memory CD4+ T cells from PBMCs. Subset indicated: CD45RA-negative fraction. This sequence was found in a man aged 18 to 29 in good health. Some clones in this sample may be carry-over from other donors' samples. The CDR3 reads CASTGEGRPGPQHF. The CDR3 nucleotides read TGTGCCAGTACCGGGGAGGGCCGCCCAGGGCCCCAGCATTTT.